Listed here are 12 T cell receptor beta chains from one sample, sequenced in a study of blood T cell repertoires in COVID-19. Method: immunoSEQ multiplex PCR; TCRdb's copy keeps in-frame clones and lacks some. The data hold about 160,000 clones, with 86% observed a single time. Input material: peripheral blood. These receptors were obtained from a man aged 45-65 years with active or convalescent COVID-19.

The chain links TRBV7-2 to TRBJ2-1; 14 nucleotides align to TRBD2. The germline V gene encodes CDR1 SGHTA and CDR2 FQGNSA. V was pared by 5 bases and J by 7 bases, with 7 bases of the junction left unmatched. The length of the CDR3 is 16 residues. CDR3: CASSPSGLAGVNEQFF. CDR3 bases: TGTGCCAGCAGCCCCTCGGGACTAGCGGGAGTAAATGAGCAGTTCTTC.

The rearrangement links TRBV7-9 to TRBJ1-5; D is perhaps TRBD1 (5 bases). This CDR3 is 13 amino acids long. Germline-derived CDR1 and CDR2 are SEHNR and FQNEAQ (reference sequence). Trimming took 0 bases from V and 9 from J, leaving 9 bases between them. CDR3 sequence reads: CASSLAGTGPQHF. For the CDR3, the DNA is TGTGCCAGCAGCTTAGCGGGGACTGGGCCCCAGCATTTT.

The chain couples TRBV5-8 to TRBJ2-1; 10 positions match TRBD2. With V trimmed by 3 bases and J by 6 bases, 12 bases remained unmatched. Germline CDR1 reads SGHTS; CDR2 reads YDEGEE. The CDR3 totals 17 residues. The CDR3 reads CASSSLAGEGLRNEQFF. The CDR3 DNA reads TGTGCCAGCAGCTCCCTAGCGGGAGAGGGGCTTCGCAATGAGCAGTTCTTC.

In this sample, this clone turned up once. This rearrangement joins TRBV7-2 to TRBJ1-6; TRBD1 is a possible D gene (6 bases). V gave up 5 bases and J gave up 10 bases, with 12 bases separating them. Germline loops: CDR1 SGHTA, CDR2 FQGNSA. The CDR3 loop spans 13 amino acids. For the CDR3, the DNA is TGTGCCAGCAGCAAGCACAGGGAGTCACCCCTCCACTTT. Encoded protein: CASSKHRESPLHF.

The chain has TRBV4-3 and TRBJ2-1; a possible D gene is TRBD1 (6 bases). The germline V gene encodes CDR1 LGHNA and CDR2 YSLEER. CDR3 length equals 15 residues. V shed 1 base and J shed 10 bases, with 17 bases lying between them. CDR3 residues: CASSQGGQGFGEQFF. The CDR3, as DNA: TGCGCCAGCAGCCAAGGGGGGCAGGGGTTTGGGGAGCAGTTCTTC.

The chain recombines TRBV5-1 with TRBJ2-1; 11 bases align to TRBD1. The V segment lost 3 bases and the J segment 4 bases; nucleotides outside the gene matches: 3. The CDR3 has 15 residues. Germline V gives CDR1 SGHRS, CDR2 YFSETQ. The CDR3 DNA is TGCGCCAGCAGCTCCGGGACAGGGGGTTACAATGAGCAGTTCTTC. Protein product: CASSSGTGGYNEQFF.

This clone was seen just once. V gene TRBV4-3 combines with J gene TRBJ1-1; D is uncertain. This CDR3 contains 13 residues. Germline V gene data show CDR1 as LGHNA and CDR2 as YSLEER. The germline V and J ends were trimmed by 1 base and 4 bases, with 7 bases remaining between them. Here the CDR3 reads CASSQVEGTEAFF. The CDR3 coding sequence is TGCGCCAGCAGCCAAGTAGAGGGCACTGAAGCTTTCTTT.

The chain carries TRBV7-9 and TRBJ2-7, with TRBD2 identical over 8 bases. V was clipped by 3 bases and J by 3 bases; unmatched bases: 7. This CDR3 comprises 15 residues. In germline, CDR1 is SEHNR, CDR2 FQNEAQ (reference sequence). The CDR3 DNA reads as TGTGCCAGCAGCTTGGTTGGGACTAGTGGCTACGAGCAGTACTTC. It translates to CASSLVGTSGYEQYF.

The J gene is TRBJ1-2, the V gene TRBV5-5; 7 bases map to TRBD1. V gave up 2 bases and J gave up 0 bases; unmatched junction bases: 10. The germline V gene encodes CDR1 SGHKS and CDR2 YYEKEE (reference sequence). The CDR3 totals 17 residues. CDR3 nucleotides: TGTGCCAGCAGCTTCCGACAGGGTGTGTACCCTAACTATGGCTACACCTTC. It encodes CASSFRQGVYPNYGYTF. Full variable domain (missing parts from reference TRBV5-5 and TRBJ1-2): DAGVTQSPTHLIKTRGQQVTLRCSPISGHKSVSWYQQVLGQGPQFIFQYYEKEERGRGNFPDRFSARQFPNYSSELNVNALLLGDSALYLCASSFRQGVYPNYGYTFGSGTRLTVV.

V and J are TRBV4-2 and TRBJ1-5, with D possibly being TRBD1 (5 bases). CDR1 is LGHNA and CDR2 is YNFKEQ in the germline V gene. The CDR3 loop spans 14 amino acids. V lost 2 bases to trimming and J lost 10 bases, with 15 bases between them. CDR3 sequence: CASSQRLGGDPQHF. The CDR3 DNA sequence: TGTGCCAGCAGCCAACGGTTGGGGGGGGATCCCCAGCATTTT.

This chain connects TRBV11-2 to TRBJ2-1; the match to TRBD2 covers 10 bases. The germline V gene encodes CDR1 SGHAT and CDR2 FQNNGV. Unmatched junction bases numbered 4, after V lost 7 bases and J lost 7 bases. CDR3 length: 13 amino acids. The CDR3, as DNA: TGTGCCAGCATCCTTAGCGGGAGGAATGAGCAGTTCTTC. Encoded protein: CASILSGRNEQFF. Full variable domain (rest looked up from reference TRBV11-2 and TRBJ2-1): EAGVAQSPRYKIIEKRQSVAFWCNPISGHATLYWYQQILGQGPKLLIQFQNNGVVDDSQLPKDRFSAERLKGVDSTLKIQPAKLEDSAVYLCASILSGRNEQFFGPGTRLTVL.

V usage is TRBV6-5 and J usage is TRBJ1-2; 10 bases are a match to TRBD1. Per the germline V gene, CDR1 is MNHEY and CDR2 is SVGAGI. V dropped 4 bases and J dropped 4; count of bases not matched to a gene: 6. CDR3 size: 15 residues. For the CDR3, the DNA is TGTGCCAGCAGTTCCGGGGACAGGGGAATCTATGGCTACACCTTC. Encoded protein: CASSSGDRGIYGYTF.